The 25 T cell receptor beta chains listed next were all sequenced from one sample in a study of blood T cells in healthy people across ages. The use of a sample-barcoded 5' primer and a J-beta primer mix characterized a second PCR of 7 to 11 cycles. TCRdb reanalysed the 5' RACE reads using MiXCR and keeps one entry per CDR3 protein. The table lists 270,000 or so distinct CDR3 sequences, 25% to 30% of them singletons. The sample consisted of blood. These receptors originate from a woman between 70 and 85 years old in good health.

This clonotype was picked up a small number of times. This rearrangement joins TRBV28 to TRBJ2-5, with 12 positions matching TRBD2. CDR1 MDHEN and CDR2 SYDVKM come from the germline V gene. V lost 4 bases, J lost 3 bases, and 12 bases stayed unmatched. There are 18 residues in the CDR3. CDR3 in DNA: TGTGCCAGCAGTTCGCAGACTAGCGGGAGCTATAAAGAAGAGACCCAGTACTTC. It translates to CASSSQTSGSYKEETQYF.

The chain uses TRBV11-2 and TRBJ2-5, with D perhaps being TRBD1 or TRBD2 (6 bases each). Germline V gene lookup returns CDR1 SGHAT and CDR2 FQNNGV. V was shortened by 1 base and J by 11 bases, with 14 bases between the two germline ends. CDR3 size: 13 residues. CDR3 coding DNA: TGTGCCAGCAGCTTAGCAGGGGAGGAAGAGCAGTACTTC. It translates to CASSLAGEEEQYF. Complete variable domain (other parts from reference TRBV11-2 and TRBJ2-5): EAGVAQSPRYKIIEKRQSVAFWCNPISGHATLYWYQQILGQGPKLLIQFQNNGVVDDSQLPKDRFSAERLKGVDSTLKIQPAKLEDSAVYLCASSLAGEEEQYFGPGTRLLVL.

At least ten counts were recorded for this clonotype. This chain joins TRBV6-2 or TRBV6-3 and TRBJ2-5; D remains ambiguous. The CDR3 is 16 amino acids. Trimming took off 2 bases at V and 4 bases at J, with 17 bases between the two ends. The germline V gene encodes CDR1 MNHEY and CDR2 SVGEGT. This CDR3 reads CASSYGSTDLRETQYF. The CDR3 nucleotides read TGTGCCAGCAGTTACGGATCTACCGACCTGAGAGAGACCCAGTACTTC.

The rearrangement joins TRBV11-2 to TRBJ1-2; D is uncertain. V lost 0 bases, J lost 6 bases, and 11 bases lay in between. The germline gives CDR1 SGHAT, CDR2 FQNNGV. CDR3 length: 14 residues. As DNA, the CDR3 is TGTGCCAGCAGCTTAGATCTGTATTCGAATGGCTACACCTTC. This codes for CASSLDLYSNGYTF.

This clonotype was recorded a few times. The chain joins TRBV28 to TRBJ2-3, with D possibly matching TRBD1 (6 bases). Trimming cost V 6 bases and J 6 bases, with 19 bases left between them. Looked up from germline, CDR1 is MDHEN and CDR2 is SYDVKM. The CDR3 loop spans 15 amino acids. In DNA form, the CDR3 reads TGTGCCAGCAGCCTCCCATTAGGGGGAACGGATACGCAGTATTTT. Protein product: CASSLPLGGTDTQYF.

The genes are TRBV4-2 and TRBJ2-5; perhaps TRBD2 as D (6 bases). CDR3 length: 16 amino acids. The germline V and J ends were trimmed by 5 bases and 1 base, with 17 bases remaining between them. Germline assignment: CDR1 LGHNA and CDR2 YNFKEQ. DNA for the CDR3: TGTGCCAGCAGCGGTCAATCGCGGGACTCCCAAGAGACCCAGTACTTC. Protein sequence: CASSGQSRDSQETQYF.

The sample holds a few counts of this clonotype. This chain joins TRBV28 and TRBJ2-2; D call uncertain. Trimming cost V 6 bases and J 6 bases, with 8 bases left between them. This CDR3 contains 12 residues. Germline CDR1 and CDR2: MDHEN and SYDVKM. CDR3 region: CASRRSAGELFF. The CDR3 nucleotides are TGTGCCAGCAGACGGAGTGCCGGGGAGCTGTTTTTT.

In regard to this clonotype: A junction end diverges from the germline sequence, so it may reflect a read error. This sequence joins TRBV5-5 and TRBJ2-1; no definite D call. Germline assignment: CDR1 SGHKS and CDR2 YYEKEE (reference sequence). The CDR3 spans 15 residues. The DNA of the CDR3 is TGTGCCAGCAGCTTGGTTCTCAGCTCCTACAATGAGCAGCTCTTC. This gives the protein CASSLVLSSYNEQLF.

The sample holds many counts of this clonotype. V gene TRBV6-2 or TRBV6-3 combines with J gene TRBJ2-5; D is undetermined. V shed 6 bases and J shed 2 bases, with 10 bases lying between them. The CDR3 contains 13 residues. In germline, CDR1 is MNHEY, CDR2 SVGEGT. The CDR3 coding sequence is TGTGCCAGCAGGCGTGGGATTCAAGAGACCCAGTACTTC. The encoded protein is CASRRGIQETQYF.

V usage is TRBV10-3 and J usage is TRBJ2-7, with 7 bases fitting TRBD2. J was trimmed by 2 bases and V by 7 bases; bases with no gene match: 8. From germline, CDR1 is ENHRY and CDR2 SYGVKD. This CDR3 contains 14 residues. For the CDR3, the DNA is TGTGCCATCAATACCTCTACTAGCGCCTACGAGCAGTACTTC. It specifies CAINTSTSAYEQYF.

The rearrangement links TRBV7-2 to TRBJ2-2, with 7 nucleotides matching TRBD1. This CDR3 is 16 amino acids long. The germline V gene has CDR1 SGHTA and CDR2 FQGNSA. The V and J ends lost 5 bases and 4 bases, in that order; junction bases with no gene match: 10. CDR3 sequence: CASSPDGQVITGELFF. The CDR3, as DNA: TGTGCCAGCAGCCCCGACGGACAGGTGATCACCGGGGAGCTGTTTTTT.

The chain employs TRBV29-1 and TRBJ2-7, with TRBD1 identical over 7 bases. With 6 bases clipped from V and 3 bases from J, the junction kept 2 bases outside the gene matches. CDR3 length equals 11 residues. The germline CDR1 and CDR2 sequences are SQVTM and ANQGSEA. The CDR3 DNA is TGCAGCGTGGGACAGTACTACGAGCAGTACTTC. This translates into CSVGQYYEQYF.

This clonotype appeared a few times. The chain combines TRBV7-9 with TRBJ2-2, with D uncertain. The germline V gene encodes CDR1 SEHNR and CDR2 FQNEAQ (reference sequence). This CDR3 has 13 residues. V gave up 3 bases and J gave up 9 bases, with 11 bases separating them. CDR3 in amino acids: CASSFSRSWELFF. CDR3 sequence (DNA): TGTGCCAGCAGCTTCTCTAGGAGCTGGGAGCTGTTTTTT.

This clonotype has more than one count but fewer than ten. A much larger clone is a single base away; this may be a read error. The chain couples TRBV20-1 to TRBJ2-7, with 7 positions matching TRBD1. The junction had 5 bases not matched to a gene; V was cut back by 6 bases and J by 3 bases. CDR3 size: 12 residues. Germline lookup yields CDR1 DFQATT and CDR2 SNEGSKA (reference sequence). In DNA form, the CDR3 reads TGCAGTGCACCGAGACAGGGCTACGAGCAGTACTTC. It yields the protein CSAPRQGYEQYF.

This clonotype was picked up a small number of times. This chain connects TRBV5-1 to TRBJ1-4; D is possibly TRBD1 (5 bases). V lost 4 bases and J 0 bases, leaving 13 bases between the germline ends. Germline V gene sequence: CDR1 SGHRS, CDR2 YFSETQ. CDR3 length: 16 amino acids. As DNA, the CDR3 is TGCGCCAGCAGCCCGGGGGGAAGGCCAACTAATGAAAAACTGTTTTTT. Translation gives CASSPGGRPTNEKLFF.

This clonotype has more than one count but fewer than ten. The chain has TRBV29-1 and TRBJ1-1, with D perhaps matching TRBD1 (5 bases). Germline CDR1 and CDR2: SQVTM and ANQGSEA. V lost 2 bases and J lost 11, with 21 bases in between. This CDR3 spans 14 amino acids. CDR3 nucleotides: TGCAGCGTTGAAAAGTCAGGGAGATCCTCCGAGGCTTTCTTT. Translation: CSVEKSGRSSEAFF. Using reference TRBV29-1 and TRBJ1-1 for the parts outside the CDR3, the full variable domain is SAVISQKPSRDICQRGTSLTIQCQVDSQVTMMFWYRQQPGQSLTLIATANQGSEATYESGFVIDKFPISRPNLTFSTLTVSNMSPEDSSIYLCSVEKSGRSSEAFFGQGTRLTVV.

V gene TRBV5-1 combines with J gene TRBJ2-5; 7 positions agree with TRBD2. The J segment lost 11 bases and the V segment lost 4 bases, leaving 11 bases of the junction unmatched. The CDR3 loop spans 13 amino acids. The germline V gene encodes CDR1 SGHRS and CDR2 YFSETQ. The CDR3 DNA is TGCGCCAGCAGCAACAGCGGGATGGGGGAGCAGTACTTC. Its translation is CASSNSGMGEQYF.

In this sample, this clonotype turned up a few times. The V gene is TRBV20-1, the J gene TRBJ2-5, with 10 bases matching TRBD2. V shed 0 bases, J shed 5 bases, and the junction held 9 bases outside the gene matches. Germline V gene data show CDR1 as DFQATT and CDR2 as SNEGSKA (reference sequence). The CDR3 runs to 16 residues. CDR3 sequence: CSARDLRLAGDETQYF. The CDR3 bases are TGCAGTGCTAGAGATCTTAGGCTAGCGGGAGACGAGACCCAGTACTTC.

In this sample, this clonotype turned up a few times. The chain is built from TRBV11-2 and TRBJ1-1; 9 nucleotides line up with TRBD1. V lost 4 bases and J lost 4; bases outside the gene matches: 7. The CDR3 length is 15 residues. Per the germline V gene, CDR1 is SGHAT and CDR2 is FQNNGV. The chain's CDR3 is CASSSRTGAGTEAFF. In DNA, the CDR3 is TGTGCCAGCAGCTCACGGACAGGGGCGGGCACTGAAGCTTTCTTT.

The V gene is TRBV20-1, the J gene TRBJ2-5; 7 bases agree with TRBD2. This CDR3 is built from 12 residues. Trimming took 6 bases from V and 4 from J; bases not matched to a gene: 5. The germline V gene encodes CDR1 DFQATT and CDR2 SNEGSKA (reference sequence). The DNA for the CDR3 is TGCAGTGCCTCAGGGACTATAGAGACCCAGTACTTC. Translated: CSASGTIETQYF.

The chain combines TRBV4-2 with TRBJ1-1; a weak D match, TRBD1 (6 bases). CDR1 and CDR2 (germline): LGHNA, YNFKEQ. CDR3 size: 13 residues. Trimming took off 5 bases at V and 3 bases at J, with 10 bases between the two ends. The CDR3 loop is CASSAYRDTEAFF. The CDR3 nucleotides read TGTGCCAGCAGCGCCTACAGGGACACTGAAGCTTTCTTT.

This clonotype was counted between two and nine times. The chain combines TRBV7-9 with TRBJ1-1, with D possibly matching TRBD1 (5 bases). The germline V and J ends were trimmed by 6 bases and 11 bases, with 22 bases remaining between them. The CDR3 consists of 14 residues. CDR1 SEHNR and CDR2 FQNEAQ come from the germline V gene (reference sequence). The CDR3 spells CASRARGGSQGAFF. The CDR3 coding sequence is TGTGCCAGCAGGGCGCGGGGGGGAAGCCAAGGCGCTTTCTTT.

This clonotype appeared a few times. This chain links TRBV28 with TRBJ1-2; no clear D gene. This CDR3 comprises 15 residues. The germline V gene encodes CDR1 MDHEN and CDR2 SYDVKM. Trimming took 5 bases from V and 2 from J, leaving 15 bases between them. CDR3 region: CASSPGRETNYGYTF. The CDR3 bases are TGTGCCAGCAGTCCAGGCCGGGAGACAAACTATGGCTACACCTTC.

Only a few counts were recorded for this clonotype. This could be a read error, since a much larger clone is one nucleotide away. The chain recombines TRBV6-2 or TRBV6-3 with TRBJ2-1; 8 bases fit TRBD2. The germline gives CDR1 MNHEY, CDR2 SVGEGT. V shed 0 bases and J 5 bases; nucleotides not matched to a gene: 9. This CDR3 spans 17 amino acids. The CDR3 coding sequence is TGTGCCAGCAGTTACTCGACGATTAGCGGGGTCCACAATGAGCAGTTCTTC. Residues: CASSYSTISGVHNEQFF.

In this sample, this clonotype turned up a few times. V is TRBV28 and J is TRBJ1-4; D might be TRBD1 (6 bases). The CDR3 runs to 15 residues. V was trimmed by 6 bases and J by 3 bases, leaving 14 bases between them. Germline loops: CDR1 MDHEN, CDR2 SYDVKM. The CDR3: CASSSRGPANEKLFF. The CDR3 nucleotides read TGTGCCAGCAGCTCCAGGGGACCGGCTAATGAAAAACTGTTTTTT.